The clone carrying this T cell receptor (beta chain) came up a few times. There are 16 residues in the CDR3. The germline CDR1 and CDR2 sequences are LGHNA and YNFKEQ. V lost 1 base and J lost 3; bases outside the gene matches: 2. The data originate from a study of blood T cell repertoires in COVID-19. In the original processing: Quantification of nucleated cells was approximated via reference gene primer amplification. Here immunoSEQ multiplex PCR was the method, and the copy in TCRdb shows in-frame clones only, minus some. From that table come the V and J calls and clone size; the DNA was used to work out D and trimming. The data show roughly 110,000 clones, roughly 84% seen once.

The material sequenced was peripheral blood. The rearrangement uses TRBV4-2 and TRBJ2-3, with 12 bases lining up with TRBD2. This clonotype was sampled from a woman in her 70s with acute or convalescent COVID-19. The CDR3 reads CASSQASGGVTDTQYF. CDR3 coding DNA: TGTGCCAGCAGCCAAGCTAGCGGGGGGGTAACAGATACGCAGTATTTT.